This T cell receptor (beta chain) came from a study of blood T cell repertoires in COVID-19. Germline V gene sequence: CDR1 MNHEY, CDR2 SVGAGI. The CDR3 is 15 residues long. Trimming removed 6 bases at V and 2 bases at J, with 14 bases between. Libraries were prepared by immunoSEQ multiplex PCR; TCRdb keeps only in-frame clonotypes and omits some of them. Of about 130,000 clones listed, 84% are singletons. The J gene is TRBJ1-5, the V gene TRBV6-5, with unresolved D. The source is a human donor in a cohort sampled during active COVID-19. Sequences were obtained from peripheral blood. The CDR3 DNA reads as TGTGCCAGCAGCTCCAAGCCATCTGGCAATCAGCCCCAGCATTTT. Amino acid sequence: CASSSKPSGNQPQHF.